This TCR beta chain was sequenced during a study of vaccination effects on CD4 cells after COVID-19. To note about this clone: What it binds is unknown.

Study-wide findings and caveats: There was marked clonal contraction among infection- and vaccine-induced clones late after vaccination.

Clones were read by immunoSEQ multiplex PCR, and TCRdb kept only the in-frame ones, dropping some. The sample comprises more than 40,000 clones, around 80% of which are singletons, and around 15% rests with the top ten. Antigen-specific CD4+ T cells were expanded with viral peptide pools in the ViraFEST assay before sequencing. Culture lasted about ten days before CD4+ T cell isolation. Vaccination of participants consisted of two doses of either the BNT162b2 or mRNA-1273 vaccine. The culture medium for about 2 million PBMC per well included 10 IU/ml IL-2 and around 9.8 ug/ml peptides. IL-2 medium was substituted for half the medium on days 3 and 7. The germline V gene has CDR1 LNHDA and CDR2 SQIVND (reference sequence). The germline V and J ends were trimmed by 6 bases and 11 bases, with 14 bases remaining between them. CDR3 length: 12 amino acids.

The specimen comprised CD4+ T cells from PBMCs cultured with HCoV-OC43 spike peptides, sampled after COVID-19 vaccination. Subset noted: HCoV-OC43 spike overlapping peptide pool stimulation. The clonotype comes from a human donor who received a COVID-19 vaccine. The V gene is TRBV19, the J gene TRBJ1-5; D not certain. The CDR3 bases are TGTGCCAGTAGAAATTTGGGGATAGCCCAGCATTTT. Protein product: CASRNLGIAQHF.